The 19 T cell receptor beta chains below come from one sample, sequenced in a study of T cells in Graves' hyperthyroidism and ophthalmopathy (dated by TCRdb to the late 2010s). Library construction relied on multiplex PCR. TCRdb lists the instrument as Illumina HiSeq 2000. The TCR beta CDR3 regions were amplified from RNA transcripts. The TCR CDR3 was subjected to a first round of RT-PCR using the HTBI primer set and the Qiagen OneStep RT-PCR kit. TCRdb reran the public reads through fastp at Q25 and MiXCR, keeping productive beta chains. Each CDR3 protein gets just one entry, which takes the most common genes and DNA from the rows behind it. This sample is represented by hundreds of thousands of distinct CDR3 sequences; 46% of them were singletons. The ten largest clones add up to about 7.9% of the sample. Sequencing input: peripheral blood or thyroid tissue (not recorded which). These receptors all come from a woman under 30 with Graves' hyperthyroidism. Donor details come from another sample of the same person, matched by shared clones.

This clonotype was counted only a few times. The chain carries TRBV7-3 and TRBJ2-7; D is ambiguous. The CDR3 loop spans 14 amino acids. V gave up 2 bases and J gave up 0 bases, with 8 bases separating them. The germline V gene encodes CDR1 SGHTA and CDR2 FQGTGA. The CDR3 here is CASSLEALSYEQYF. The CDR3 nucleotides are TGTGCCAGCAGCTTAGAAGCTCTCTCCTACGAGCAGTACTTC.

The chain couples TRBV7-2 to TRBJ1-1; 10 nucleotides line up with TRBD1. From germline, CDR1 is SGHTA and CDR2 FQGNSA. This CDR3 has 14 amino acids. The ends lost 4 bases at V and 3 bases at J; junction bases unmatched: 2. The CDR3 protein is CASSWGTGDTEAFF. The CDR3 DNA sequence: TGTGCCAGCAGCTGGGGGACAGGGGACACTGAAGCTTTCTTT.

This chain uses TRBV20-1 with TRBJ1-4, with 7 bases fitting TRBD1. Trimming at V came to 3 bases and at J to 8 bases, leaving 12 bases not matched to a gene. CDR1 and CDR2 (germline): DFQATT, SNEGSKA (reference sequence). The CDR3 spans 15 residues. This chain's CDR3 is CSARGETGLAEKLFF. CDR3 in DNA: TGCAGTGCTAGGGGGGAGACAGGGTTGGCGGAAAAACTGTTTTTT.

Points on this clonotype: A much larger clone differs from this one at a single base, so this may be a read error. The J gene is TRBJ1-5, the V gene TRBV2, with D possibly being TRBD1 (5 bases). The V and J ends lost 10 bases and 1 base respectively, with 11 bases between them. There are 13 residues in the CDR3. Germline CDR1 SNHLY, CDR2 FYNNEI. The CDR3 region is CATKWGSNQPQHF. The CDR3 nucleotides read TGTGCCACCAAATGGGGCAGCAATCAGCCCCAGCATTTT.

This chain links TRBV5-1 with TRBJ1-5; D gene uncertain. Between the trimmed V and J ends, which lost 4 bases and 3 bases, there was a span of 11 bases. This CDR3 contains 14 residues. Germline CDR1 reads SGHRS; CDR2 reads YFSETQ. CDR3 protein: CASSPGPPNQPQHF. The CDR3 DNA sequence: TGCGCCAGCAGCCCCGGGCCCCCCAATCAGCCCCAGCATTTT.

This clonotype was seen just once. This may come from a read error, since a much larger clone is one base off. The V gene is TRBV20-1, the J gene TRBJ2-7; 7 bases map to TRBD2. The CDR3 is 14 amino acids. The germline gives CDR1 DFQATT, CDR2 SNEGSKA (reference sequence). The CDR3 loop reads CSAEVETSRLEQCF. The CDR3 coding sequence is TGCAGTGCCGAGGTTGAGACTAGCCGTTTAGAGCAGTGCTTC.

This clonotype was counted at least ten times. The genes are TRBV7-2 and TRBJ1-2; 9 nucleotides agree with TRBD1. Unmatched junction bases numbered 3, after V lost 5 bases and J lost 8 bases. The CDR3 is 12 amino acids. Germline CDR1 SGHTA, CDR2 FQGNSA. This chain's CDR3 is CASSLTGGGYTF. CDR3 coding DNA: TGTGCCAGCAGCCTGACAGGGGGAGGCTACACCTTC.

This clonotype has just a few counts. The V gene is TRBV7-9, the J gene TRBJ2-7; possibly TRBD2 for D (5 bases). The CDR3 length is 13 residues. The V gene lost 5 bases and the J gene lost 2 bases, with 10 bases spanning the gap. Germline V gene lookup returns CDR1 SEHNR and CDR2 FQNEAQ (reference sequence). This CDR3 is CASSVGLTYEQYF. CDR3 DNA sequence: TGTGCCAGCAGCGTCGGACTTACCTACGAGCAGTACTTC.

The chain uses TRBV19 and TRBJ1-5, with D perhaps matching TRBD1 (5 bases). This CDR3 comprises 12 residues. Germline assignment: CDR1 LNHDA and CDR2 SQIVND (reference sequence). This CDR3 reads CAVRDSNQPQHF. In nucleotides, the CDR3 is TGTGCAGTCAGGGACAGCAATCAGCCCCAGCATTTT.

This chain connects TRBV24-1 to TRBJ1-4; TRBD1 aligns across 7 bases. J lost 7 bases, V lost 5 bases, and 9 bases had no gene match. This CDR3 contains 15 residues. Germline values: CDR1 KGHDR, CDR2 SFDVKD. As DNA, the CDR3 is TGTGCCACCAGTGTTACCGGGACAGATGGTGAAAAACTGTTTTTT. Amino acids: CATSVTGTDGEKLFF.

The chain links TRBV9 to TRBJ1-1; weak D call: TRBD1 (5 bases). V was trimmed by 0 bases and J by 2 bases, leaving 11 bases between them. CDR1 is SGDLS and CDR2 is YYNGEE in the germline V gene. The CDR3 totals 15 residues. The CDR3 here is CASSVVAGTNTEAFF. The DNA of the CDR3 is TGTGCCAGCAGCGTAGTGGCAGGGACCAACACTGAAGCTTTCTTT.

This clonotype appeared many times. The chain joins TRBV10-3 to TRBJ2-5, with a tentative D call TRBD1 (6 bases). The CDR3 length is 15 residues. With 1 base removed from V and 5 bases from J, the gap between germline ends came to 14 bases. Germline lookup yields CDR1 ENHRY and CDR2 SYGVKD. Here the CDR3 reads CAISEWPSRGETQYF. The CDR3 nucleotides are TGTGCCATCAGTGAGTGGCCTAGCAGGGGCGAGACCCAGTACTTC.

The V gene is TRBV20-1, the J gene TRBJ1-4; D possibly corresponds to TRBD1 (5 bases). Deletions cut 4 bases from V and 2 bases from J, with 8 bases between. Germline V lookup: CDR1 DFQATT, CDR2 SNEGSKA (reference sequence). The CDR3 spans 13 residues. CDR3 coding DNA: TGCAGTGCTACAGGGAGCACTAATGAAAAACTGTTTTTT. The encoded protein is CSATGSTNEKLFF.

V and J are TRBV5-6 and TRBJ2-2, with no clear D. CDR1 SGHDT and CDR2 YYEEEE come from the germline V gene. The germline V and J ends were trimmed by 6 bases and 1 base, with 10 bases remaining between them. CDR3 length: 14 amino acids. The CDR3 DNA reads as TGTGCCAGCACTGAGACACTGAACACCGGGGAGCTGTTTTTT. Translating it yields CASTETLNTGELFF.

The sample holds many counts of this clonotype. The rearrangement links TRBV20-1 to TRBJ1-1, with D possibly being TRBD1 (6 bases). Trimming left V 0 bases short and J 4 bases short, with 6 bases between. Germline loops: CDR1 DFQATT, CDR2 SNEGSKA (reference sequence). CDR3 length: 12 amino acids. CDR3 sequence reads: CSAREGGTEAFF. The CDR3 DNA is TGCAGTGCTAGAGAAGGGGGCACTGAAGCTTTCTTT.

This clonotype was observed many times. V and J are TRBV24-1 and TRBJ2-5; no reliable D call. The CDR3 is 15 amino acids. The V end was cut by 4 bases, the J end by 4 bases, with 15 bases between. Germline lookup yields CDR1 KGHDR and CDR2 SFDVKD. The CDR3 DNA reads as TGTGCCACCAGTGAGTCATCCCTGCAACCAGAGACCCAGTACTTC. It is translated as CATSESSLQPETQYF.

The chain combines TRBV7-2 with TRBJ2-5; no clear D gene. V lost 1 base and J 2 bases, leaving 20 bases between the germline ends. CDR1 is SGHTA, CDR2 FQGNSA, per germline. This CDR3 has 18 residues. In DNA form, the CDR3 reads TGTGCCAGCAGCTTAGGGACGCCCCTCGGGCGCCAACAAGAGACCCAGTACTTC. This gives the protein CASSLGTPLGRQQETQYF. Based on the CDR3 plus reference TRBV7-2 and TRBJ2-5, the full variable domain is GAGVSQSPSNKVTEKGKDVELRCDPISGHTALYWYRQSLGQGLEFLIYFQGNSAPDKSGLPSDRFSAERTGGSVSTLTIQRTQQEDSAVYLCASSLGTPLGRQQETQYFGPGTRLLVL.

This clonotype was seen only a few times. This rearrangement joins TRBV2 to TRBJ1-5; possibly TRBD1 for D (5 bases). Germline values: CDR1 SNHLY, CDR2 FYNNEI. The V end lost 6 bases, the J end lost 0 bases, and 18 bases lay between the germline ends. The CDR3 has 17 residues. The CDR3: CASSGQEGLISNQPQHF. CDR3 coding DNA: TGTGCCAGCAGCGGTCAAGAGGGGCTTATTAGCAATCAGCCCCAGCATTTT.

This rearrangement joins TRBV2 to TRBJ1-5, with D possibly being TRBD1 (6 bases). Trimming stripped 9 bases from V and 0 bases from J, with 15 bases between. CDR3 length: 15 amino acids. Germline CDR1 and CDR2: SNHLY and FYNNEI. In DNA form, the CDR3 reads TGTGCCAGTAGTCTACCGGGACATAGCAATCAGCCCCAGCATTTT. Protein sequence: CASSLPGHSNQPQHF.